The source of this T cell receptor beta chain is a study of regulatory T cells in long-lasting Graves disease. Study findings and constraints: For persistent Graves' patients, TCR diversity was lower than for newly diagnosed ones. Persistent patients shared more public clonotypes (approximately 2,700) than newly diagnosed patients (approximately 960).

Time point reported: newly diagnosed GD, antithyroid drugs for less than 3 months. RNA isolated from PBMCs was used to make the TCR library. CDR3-region Arm-PCR and iRepertoire HTBI primers produced the TCR beta libraries. TCRdb itself ran the multiplex PCR reads through MiXCR, one entry per CDR3 protein. The sample records hundreds of thousands of distinct CDR3 sequences, roughly 15% being singletons. With respect to this clonotype: Its antigen is still unknown.

Germline V gives CDR1 SEHNR, CDR2 FQNEAQ (reference sequence). Deletions cut 6 bases from V and 7 bases from J, with 13 bases between. The CDR3 is 13 amino acids. The data also belong to a second study, concerning T cells in Graves' hyperthyroidism and ophthalmopathy. As that report states: The HTBI set primed first-round TCR CDR3 RT-PCR.

The source material was peripheral blood mononuclear cells (PBMCs), sampled at new diagnosis, from a patient treated with antithyroid drugs. The clonotype originates from a man aged 18 to 30 with Graves disease. The V gene is TRBV7-9, the J gene TRBJ2-4; D remains unclear. The CDR3 reads CASSSWSGNIQYF. The CDR3 nucleotides are TGTGCCAGCAGTTCGTGGTCGGGTAACATTCAGTACTTC.